This entry concerns a single T cell receptor beta chain. V gave up 4 bases and J gave up 0 bases; unmatched junction bases: 6. The CDR3 covers 15 residues. Per germline, CDR1 GTSNPN and CDR2 SVGIG (reference sequence). Sequencing was performed with immunoSEQ multiplex PCR; in TCRdb, only in-frame clones are kept and a portion is missing. The sample has a few hundred thousand clones, about 85% seen once. The data derive from a study of blood T cell repertoires in COVID-19. This chain joins TRBV30 and TRBJ2-7; TRBD2 agrees at 10 bases. Material: peripheral blood. The receptor was derived from a human donor with COVID-19, enrolled during active disease. The donor label of this sample is uncertain. The CDR3 loop reads CAWNKLAGLSYEQYF. The CDR3 DNA reads as TGTGCCTGGAACAAACTAGCGGGGCTCTCCTACGAGCAGTACTTC.